Below are 11 T cell receptor beta chains sequenced from a single sample in a study of cytomegalovirus exposure and HLA in healthy donors. The PCR ran on 60 Vbeta and 13 Jbeta primers. Repertoires were generated with immunoSEQ multiplex PCR, while TCRdb's copy carries only in-frame clones and drops some. In the table there are about 84,000 clones, 78% of which are singletons. The sample comprised PBMCs. These receptor sequences come from a male donor in good health and CMV-seropositive.

A single count supports this clone. The rearrangement links TRBV11-2 to TRBJ2-3; 7 bases map to TRBD1. CDR3 length: 15 amino acids. Unmatched junction bases numbered 5, after V lost 1 base and J lost 4 bases. Germline loops: CDR1 SGHAT, CDR2 FQNNGV. The CDR3, as DNA: TGTGCCAGCAGCTTAGGGCGCAGGGGGTCAGATACGCAGTATTTT. Translation gives CASSLGRRGSDTQYF.

The gene calls are TRBV9 and TRBJ1-1; TRBD1 might be the D (5 bases). The germline V and J ends were trimmed by 3 bases and 12 bases, with 15 bases remaining between them. The germline V gene encodes CDR1 SGDLS and CDR2 YYNGEE. This CDR3 spans 12 amino acids. The CDR3, as DNA: TGTGCCAGCAGCGCCTCCGGGGGAGGGACTTTCTTT. It yields the protein CASSASGGGTFF.

This chain links TRBV27 with TRBJ1-1, with D uncertain. The CDR3 covers 13 residues. Deletions cut 6 bases from V and 1 base from J, with 9 bases between. Per germline, CDR1 MNHEY and CDR2 SMNVEV (reference sequence). The CDR3 sequence: CASSLGPNTEAFF. In DNA, the CDR3 is TGTGCCAGCAGCCTCGGTCCGAACACTGAAGCTTTCTTT.

The chain couples TRBV5-1 to TRBJ2-7, with 8 bases aligning to TRBD1. Germline assignment: CDR1 SGHRS and CDR2 YFSETQ. Trimming cost V 0 bases and J 4 bases; bases outside gene matches: 9. The CDR3 extends over 16 amino acids. Written as DNA, the CDR3 is TGCGCCAGCAGCTTGGCTGGGACAGGAGGTCTATACGAGCAGTACTTC. This gives the protein CASSLAGTGGLYEQYF.

This rearrangement joins TRBV5-4 to TRBJ2-3, with 9 bases aligning to TRBD1. The CDR3 contains 15 residues. J gave up 6 bases and V 1 base, and 6 bases lay outside the gene matches. CDR1 SGHNT and CDR2 YYREEE come from the germline V gene (reference sequence). The DNA of the CDR3 is TGTGCCAGCAGCTTGAAACAGGGGGCTTTGGATACGCAGTATTTT. It specifies CASSLKQGALDTQYF.

The chain recombines TRBV7-9 with TRBJ2-7; D is possibly TRBD2 (5 bases). Germline CDR1 and CDR2: SEHNR and FQNEAQ (reference sequence). V was shortened by 5 bases and J by 4 bases, with 15 bases between the two germline ends. The CDR3 loop spans 14 amino acids. The CDR3 sequence: CASSPNRGDYEQYF. The CDR3 nucleotides read TGTGCCAGCAGCCCCAATCGGGGTGATTACGAGCAGTACTTC.

This rearrangement joins TRBV6-5 to TRBJ2-1, with 7 positions matching TRBD2. V shed 2 bases and J 6 bases; nucleotides not matched to a gene: 7. Germline loops: CDR1 MNHEY, CDR2 SVGAGI. This CDR3 is 15 amino acids long. CDR3 residues: CASSYVGGPPNEQFF. CDR3 coding DNA: TGTGCCAGCAGTTACGTGGGAGGGCCCCCCAATGAGCAGTTCTTC.

This chain joins TRBV11-2 and TRBJ1-1, with 8 bases aligning to TRBD1. The V gene end was trimmed by 5 bases and the J gene end by 7 bases; junction bases not matched to a gene: 3. The CDR3 extends over 12 amino acids. Germline V lookup: CDR1 SGHAT, CDR2 FQNNGV. This CDR3 reads CASSIGTGEAFF. The CDR3 nucleotides are TGTGCCAGCAGCATCGGGACAGGTGAAGCTTTCTTT.

This clone was counted a few times. This chain uses TRBV10-3 with TRBJ1-5; perhaps TRBD1 as D (6 bases). CDR1 is ENHRY and CDR2 is SYGVKD in the germline V gene. The CDR3 consists of 12 residues. With 8 bases removed from V and 4 bases from J, the gap between germline ends came to 9 bases. The CDR3 region has the DNA TGTGCCATCGGGGGCGGTAATCAGCCCCAGCATTTT. This sequence encodes CAIGGGNQPQHF.

The rearrangement links TRBV28 to TRBJ1-3, with 12 bases matching TRBD1. The CDR3 totals 19 residues. Germline V gives CDR1 MDHEN, CDR2 SYDVKM. Unmatched junction bases numbered 14, after V lost 5 bases and J lost 3 bases. Here the CDR3 DNA reads TGTGCCAGCAGTCTATTCCCCCGGGACAGGGGGCGAAGTGGAAACACCATATATTTT. It specifies CASSLFPRDRGRSGNTIYF. Full variable domain (missing parts from reference TRBV28 and TRBJ1-3): DVKVTQSSRYLVKRTGEKVFLECVQDMDHENMFWYRQDPGLGLRLIYFSYDVKMKEKGDIPEGYSVSREKKERFSLILESASTNQTSMYLCASSLFPRDRGRSGNTIYFGEGSWLTVV.

The chain employs TRBV2 and TRBJ2-7, with a possible D match to TRBD2 (6 bases). The V gene's germline CDR1 is SNHLY and CDR2 FYNNEI. Trimming removed 6 bases from V and 6 bases from J, with 15 bases in between. The CDR3 is made up of 13 amino acids. CDR3 DNA sequence: TGTGCCAGCAGAGGGATGACTAGGGGCGAGCAGTACTTC. It codes for CASRGMTRGEQYF.